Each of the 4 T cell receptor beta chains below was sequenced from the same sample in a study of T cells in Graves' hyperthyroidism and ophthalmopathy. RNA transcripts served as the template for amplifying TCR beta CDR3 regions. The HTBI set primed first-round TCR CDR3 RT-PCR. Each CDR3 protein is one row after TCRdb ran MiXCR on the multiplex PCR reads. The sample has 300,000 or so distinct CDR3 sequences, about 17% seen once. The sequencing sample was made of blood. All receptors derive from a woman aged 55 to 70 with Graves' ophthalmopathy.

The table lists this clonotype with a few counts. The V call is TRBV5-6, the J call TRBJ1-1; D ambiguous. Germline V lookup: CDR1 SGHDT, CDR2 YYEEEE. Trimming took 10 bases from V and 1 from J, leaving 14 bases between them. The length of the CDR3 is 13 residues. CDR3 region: CAGIGYSNTEAFF. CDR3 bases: TGTGCCGGCATCGGGTACTCGAACACTGAAGCTTTCTTT. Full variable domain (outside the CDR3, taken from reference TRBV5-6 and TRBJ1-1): DAGVTQSPTHLIKTRGQQVTLRCSPKSGHDTVSWYQQALGQGPQFIFQYYEEEERQRGNFPDRFSGHQFPNYSSELNVNALLLGDSALYLCAGIGYSNTEAFFGQGTRLTVV.

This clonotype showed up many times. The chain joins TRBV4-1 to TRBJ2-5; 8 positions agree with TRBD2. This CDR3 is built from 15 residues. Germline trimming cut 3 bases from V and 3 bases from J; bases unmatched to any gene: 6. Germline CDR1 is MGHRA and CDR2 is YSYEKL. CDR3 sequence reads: CASSHTPRGEETQYF. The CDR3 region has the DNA TGCGCCAGCAGCCACACCCCGCGGGGGGAAGAGACCCAGTACTTC.

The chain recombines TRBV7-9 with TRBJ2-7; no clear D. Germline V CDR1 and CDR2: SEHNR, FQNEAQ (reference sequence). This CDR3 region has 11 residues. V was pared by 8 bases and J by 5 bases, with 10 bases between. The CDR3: CASRRGNEQYF. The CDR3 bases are TGTGCCAGCCGTCGAGGTAACGAGCAGTACTTC.

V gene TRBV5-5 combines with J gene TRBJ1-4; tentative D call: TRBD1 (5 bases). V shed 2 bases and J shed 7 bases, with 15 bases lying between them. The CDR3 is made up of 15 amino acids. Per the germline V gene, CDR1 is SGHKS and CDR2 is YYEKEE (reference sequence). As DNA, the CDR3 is TGTGCCAGCAGCTTACGGTCGACAGCGCCTGAAAAACTGTTTTTT. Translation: CASSLRSTAPEKLFF.